This T cell receptor beta chain was retrieved from a study of T and B cells in COVID-19 patients. Study overall: Peripheral blood came from COVID-19 patients with active infection or after recovery. Recovered patients mostly had mild to moderate COVID-19 managed as outpatients. Active-infection patients were older, median around 62 years, than recovered patients, median approximately 35 years.

BIOMED2 TRB-A/B primer pools were used in multiplex TRB PCR. Via MiXCR, TCRdb re-called the multiplex PCR reads, giving one row per CDR3 protein. The table shows roughly 8,400 distinct CDR3 sequences, with about 25% occurring only once. The V gene's germline CDR1 is SSHAT and CDR2 FNYEAQ (reference sequence). The CDR3 contains 13 residues. In the case of this clonotype: Its antigen is unknown. A read error may produce the germline difference seen at one junction end.

Whole-study findings and limits: No sequencing was yet done of CD4+, regulatory or CD8+ subsets, or of SARS-CoV-2-responsive or tetramer+ sorted cells.

TRB was amplified from about 260-540 ng of blood genomic DNA. The clonotype was recovered from a human donor who had recovered from COVID-19. Sample: blood. The gene calls are TRBV7-7 and TRBJ2-3; a possible D gene is TRBD2 (5 bases). CDR3 sequence: CASSLDYTDTQYF. The CDR3 bases are TGTGCTAGCAGCCTCGACTACACAGATACGCAGTATTTT.